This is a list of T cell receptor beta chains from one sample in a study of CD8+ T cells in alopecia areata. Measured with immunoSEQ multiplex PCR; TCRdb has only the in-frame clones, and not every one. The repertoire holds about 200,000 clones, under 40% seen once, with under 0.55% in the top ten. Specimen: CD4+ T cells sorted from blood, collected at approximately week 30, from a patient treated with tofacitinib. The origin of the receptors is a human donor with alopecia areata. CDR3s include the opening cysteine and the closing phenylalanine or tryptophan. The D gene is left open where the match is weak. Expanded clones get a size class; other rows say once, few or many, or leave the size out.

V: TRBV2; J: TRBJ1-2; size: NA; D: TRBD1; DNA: TGTGCCACTTCCCCGGGGACAGGACTCTATGGCTACACCTTC; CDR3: CATSPGTGLYGYTF
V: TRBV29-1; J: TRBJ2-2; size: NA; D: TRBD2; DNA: TGCAGCGTTGAAGTCCCTACTAGCGGGGGGGCCCCTTTTCCCGGGGAGCTGTTTTTT; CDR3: CSVEVPTSGGAPFPGELFF
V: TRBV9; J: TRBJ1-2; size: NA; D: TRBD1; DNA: TGTGCCAGCAGCGTAGTGGACAGGGGGCTTGCAAGCTATGGCTACACCTTC; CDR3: CASSVVDRGLASYGYTF
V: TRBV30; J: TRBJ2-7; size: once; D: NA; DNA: TGTGCCTGGGGTCCTATGGGGTCCAACGAGCAGTACTTC; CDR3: CAWGPMGSNEQYF
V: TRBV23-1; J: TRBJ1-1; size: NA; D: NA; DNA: TGCGCCAGCAGTCAGTGGGGACAACCGAACACTGAAGCTTTCTTT; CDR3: CASSQWGQPNTEAFF
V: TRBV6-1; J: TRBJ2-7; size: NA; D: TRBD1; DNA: TGTGCCAGCAGGGCACAGGGGAATAGCTACGAGCAGTACTTC; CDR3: CASRAQGNSYEQYF
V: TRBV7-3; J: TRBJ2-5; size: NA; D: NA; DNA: TGTGCCAGCAGCCAGTCAGGGCTGGGAGAGACCCAGTACTTC; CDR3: CASSQSGLGETQYF
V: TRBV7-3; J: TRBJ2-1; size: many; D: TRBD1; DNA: TGTGCCAGCAGCCCGGGACAGCCCTCCTACAATGAGCAGTTCTTC; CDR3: CASSPGQPSYNEQFF
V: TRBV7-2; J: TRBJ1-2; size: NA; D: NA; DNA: TGTGCCAGCAGCTTAGTTCTGGGAAATAACTATGGCTACACCTTC; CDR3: CASSLVLGNNYGYTF
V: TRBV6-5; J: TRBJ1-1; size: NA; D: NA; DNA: TGTGCCAGCAGGAGTTTCAGTCGGACAGAGAAGCCAGCTTTCTTT; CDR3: CASRSFSRTEKPAFF
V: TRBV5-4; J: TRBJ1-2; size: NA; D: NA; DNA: TGTGCCAGCAGCTTGGCCTATCTCTTTCGGGGACCCACGGAAGGAGGTGGCTACACCTTC; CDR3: CASSLAYLFRGPTEGGGYTF
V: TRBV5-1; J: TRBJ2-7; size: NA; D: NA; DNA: TGCGCCAGCAGCTTGGGGGACCCCCGGGCCTACGAGCAGTACTTC; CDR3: CASSLGDPRAYEQYF
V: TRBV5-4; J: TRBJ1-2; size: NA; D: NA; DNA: TGTGCCAGCAGCCAGGGGACCTATGGCTACACCTTC; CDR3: CASSQGTYGYTF
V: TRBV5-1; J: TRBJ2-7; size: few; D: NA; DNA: TGCGCCAGCAGCTTGGATGGGGCCTCCTACGAGCAGTACTTC; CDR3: CASSLDGASYEQYF
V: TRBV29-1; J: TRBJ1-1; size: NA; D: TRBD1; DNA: TGCAGCGCCGGAGGACAGGGAAGACTAGAAGCTTTCTTT; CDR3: CSAGGQGRLEAFF
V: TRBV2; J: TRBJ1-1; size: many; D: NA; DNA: TGTGCCAGCAGGCTGACGGCGAACACTGAAGCTTTCTTT; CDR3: CASRLTANTEAFF
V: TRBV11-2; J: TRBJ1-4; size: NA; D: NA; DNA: TGTGCCAGCAGCCTCGGAGGGGCTGTTGAAAAACTGTTTTTT; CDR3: CASSLGGAVEKLFF
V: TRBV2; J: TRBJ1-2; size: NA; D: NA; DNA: TGTGCCAGCAGTGTGACAGATAACTATGGCTACACCTTC; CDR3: CASSVTDNYGYTF
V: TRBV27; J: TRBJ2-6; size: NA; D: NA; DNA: TGTGCCAGCAGTTCGCCAGGGTTAGGGGCCAACGTCCTGACTTTC; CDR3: CASSSPGLGANVLTF
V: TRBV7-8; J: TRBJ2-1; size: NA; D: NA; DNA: TGTGCCAGCAGCCCTTATATGACCCCACTTACGGGCAATGAGCAGTTCTTC; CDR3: CASSPYMTPLTGNEQFF
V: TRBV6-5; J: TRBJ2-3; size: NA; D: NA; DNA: TGTGCCAGCAGTGCCCCAGGGGCAGATACGCAGTATTTT; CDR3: CASSAPGADTQYF
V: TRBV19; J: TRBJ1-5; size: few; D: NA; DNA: TGTGCCAGTAGTACCACGTACAGGGAATCCCAGCCCCAGCATTTT; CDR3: CASSTTYRESQPQHF
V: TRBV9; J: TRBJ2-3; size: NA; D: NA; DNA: TGTGCCAGCAGCGCCTACCAGCGGGCCACAGATACGCAGTATTTT; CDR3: CASSAYQRATDTQYF
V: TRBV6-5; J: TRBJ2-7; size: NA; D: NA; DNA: TGTGCCAGCAGTTACTCCAGGATAGGACTCTACGAGCAGTACTTC; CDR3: CASSYSRIGLYEQYF
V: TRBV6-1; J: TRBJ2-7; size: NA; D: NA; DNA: TGTGCCAGCAGTGGGGCGAGCGGTTGGAGCTCCTACGAGCAGTACTTC; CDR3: CASSGASGWSSYEQYF
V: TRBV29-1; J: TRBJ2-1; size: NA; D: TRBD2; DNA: TGCAGCGTCCCGGGACTAGCATCCTACAATGAGCAGTTCTTC; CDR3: CSVPGLASYNEQFF
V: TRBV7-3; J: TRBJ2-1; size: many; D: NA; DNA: NA; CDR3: CASSGEQFFGKQFF
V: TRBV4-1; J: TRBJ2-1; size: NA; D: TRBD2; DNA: TGCGCCAGCAGCCGAGGACTAGCTAGAGGGTTCGCTGAGCAGTTCTTC; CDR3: CASSRGLARGFAEQFF
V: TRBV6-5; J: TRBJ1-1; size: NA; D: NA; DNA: TGTGCCAGCAATCCGGGGACCCCGGCTGAAGCTTTCTTT; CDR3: CASNPGTPAEAFF
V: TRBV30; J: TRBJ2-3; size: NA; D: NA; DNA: TGTGCCTGGAGTGACCGCAGGGGAGATACGCAGTATTTT; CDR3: CAWSDRRGDTQYF
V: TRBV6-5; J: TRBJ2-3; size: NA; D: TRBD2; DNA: TGTGCCAGCAGTTACCCTAGCGGGGGGCCCACAGATACGCAGTATTTT; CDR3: CASSYPSGGPTDTQYF
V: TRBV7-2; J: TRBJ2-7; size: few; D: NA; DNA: TGTGCCAGCAGCTTCGGTACCCACTCCTACGAGCAGTACTTC; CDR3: CASSFGTHSYEQYF
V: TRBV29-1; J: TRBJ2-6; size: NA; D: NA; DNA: TGCAGCGTTCGGCTAGCCTCTGGGGCCAACGTCCTGACTTTC; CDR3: CSVRLASGANVLTF
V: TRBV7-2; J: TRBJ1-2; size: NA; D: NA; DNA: TGTGCCACGGGGGATTATGGCTACACCTTC; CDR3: CATGDYGYTF
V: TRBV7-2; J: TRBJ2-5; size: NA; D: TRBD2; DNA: TGTGCCAGCAGCCCAAGCGGGGGCTATGGGGAGACCCAGTACTTC; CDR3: CASSPSGGYGETQYF
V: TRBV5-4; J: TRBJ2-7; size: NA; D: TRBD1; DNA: TGTGCCAGCAGCCCAGGACAGGACTACGAGCAGTACTTC; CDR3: CASSPGQDYEQYF
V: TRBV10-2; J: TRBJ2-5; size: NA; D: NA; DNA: TGCGCCAGCAGTGATGTCGGGCAGGGAGGGACCCAGTACTTC; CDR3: CASSDVGQGGTQYF
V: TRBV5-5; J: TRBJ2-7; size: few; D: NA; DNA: TGTGCCAGCAGCTTGATGGCCGGCGAGCAGTACTTC; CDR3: CASSLMAGEQYF
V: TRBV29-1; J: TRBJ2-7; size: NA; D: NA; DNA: TGCAGCGTTGGGAGGGGGAGCTACGAGCAGTACTTC; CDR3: CSVGRGSYEQYF
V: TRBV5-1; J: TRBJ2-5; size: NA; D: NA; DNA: TGCGCCAGCAGCCAGGGACCGCCGCCGAGGGAGACCCAGTACTTC; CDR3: CASSQGPPPRETQYF
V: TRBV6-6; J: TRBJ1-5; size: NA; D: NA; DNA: TGTGCCAGCATGTGGCCGCCCAATCAGCCCCAGCATTTT; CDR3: CASMWPPNQPQHF
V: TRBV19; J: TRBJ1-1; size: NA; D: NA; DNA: TGTGCCAGTACCTCCGGGGATACGACGGTAGCTTTCTTT; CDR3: CASTSGDTTVAFF
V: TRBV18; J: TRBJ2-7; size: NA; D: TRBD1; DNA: TGTGCCAGCTCACCCTCACCCTCCGGGACAGGGGGCAGCTCCTACGAGCAGTACTTC; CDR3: CASSPSPSGTGGSSYEQYF
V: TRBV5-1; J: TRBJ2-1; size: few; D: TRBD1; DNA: TGCGCCAGCAGCTTGGGGCCCTCGGGACAGTACAATGAGCAGTTCTTC; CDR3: CASSLGPSGQYNEQFF
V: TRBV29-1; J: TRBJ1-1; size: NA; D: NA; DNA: TGCAGCGTTGAGGTGGACGACACTGAAGCTTTCTTT; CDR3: CSVEVDDTEAFF
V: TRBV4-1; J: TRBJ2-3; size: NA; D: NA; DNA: TGCGCCAGCAGCCTCATTTTCACAGATACGCAGTATTTT; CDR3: CASSLIFTDTQYF
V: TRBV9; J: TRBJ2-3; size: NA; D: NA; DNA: TGTGCCAGCAGCCAAGGGATTTCCCAATCCACAGATACGCAGTATTTT; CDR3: CASSQGISQSTDTQYF
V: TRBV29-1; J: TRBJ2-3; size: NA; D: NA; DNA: TGCAGCGTGCCCGGAGGGGCGGGGGCTGAGCAGTATTTT; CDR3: CSVPGGAGAEQYF
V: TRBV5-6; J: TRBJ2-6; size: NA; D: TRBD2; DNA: TGTGCCAGCAGCTTGATTGGGACTAGCGGTTCTGGGGCCAACGTCCTGACTTTC; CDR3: CASSLIGTSGSGANVLTF
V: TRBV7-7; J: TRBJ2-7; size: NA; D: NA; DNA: TGTGCTAGCAGCTTACGGCGGGCAGAATACTACGAGCAGTACTTC; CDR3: CASSLRRAEYYEQYF
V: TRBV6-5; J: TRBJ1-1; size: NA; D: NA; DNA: TGTGCCAGCAGTTACGCAGCTGAAGCTTTCTTT; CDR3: CASSYAAEAFF
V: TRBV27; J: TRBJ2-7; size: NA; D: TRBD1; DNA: TGTGCCAGCAGTGCAGACAGGGGGTACGAGCAGTACTTC; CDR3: CASSADRGYEQYF
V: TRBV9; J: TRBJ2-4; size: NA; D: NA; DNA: TGTGCCAGCAGCGTAGGTTGGTTGGCCAAAAACATTCAGTACTTC; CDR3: CASSVGWLAKNIQYF
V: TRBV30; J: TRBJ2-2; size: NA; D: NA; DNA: TGTGCCTGGAGCCCTTGGGACAACACCGGGGAGCTGTTTTTT; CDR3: CAWSPWDNTGELFF